The present entry profiles one T cell receptor beta chain with its context. Assay used: immunoSEQ multiplex PCR; TCRdb lists only in-frame clones, some missing. The table lists approximately 220,000 clones, 86% of them singletons. The data were taken from a study of blood T cell repertoires in COVID-19. This CDR3 is built from 14 residues. Germline V gene lookup returns CDR1 LGHNA and CDR2 YSLEER. V lost 5 bases, J lost 5 bases, and 7 bases stayed unmatched. The receptor was derived from a woman in her thirties or forties with acute COVID-19. The chain couples TRBV4-3 to TRBJ2-7; 9 bases map to TRBD1. The material sequenced was PBMCs or T cells enriched from blood (not recorded which). CDR3 residues: CASSSRDRVDEQYF. CDR3 DNA: TGCGCCAGCAGCAGCCGGGACAGGGTAGACGAGCAGTACTTC.